This T cell receptor beta chain emerged from a study of regulatory T cells in long-lasting Graves disease. The sample's time point: newly diagnosed GD, antithyroid drugs for less than 3 months. Researchers made the TCR library from RNA that was extracted from PBMCs. CDR3 regions were amplified by Arm-PCR using iRepertoire HTBI primers to build TCR beta libraries. TCRdb redid the calling of the multiplex PCR reads with MiXCR, one entry per CDR3 protein. The repertoire holds 200,000 to 250,000 distinct CDR3 sequences, about 19% seen once, with 12% in the top ten. CDR1 is MGHDK and CDR2 is SYGVNS in the germline V gene. The CDR3 covers 16 residues. Trimming left V 4 bases short and J 4 bases short, with 18 bases between. These data were also filed under a second study, of T cells in Graves' hyperthyroidism and ophthalmopathy.

The source of this sequence is a woman under 40 with Graves disease. The sequences come from peripheral blood mononuclear cells (PBMCs), collected at new diagnosis, from a patient treated with antithyroid drugs. J is TRBJ2-3 and V is TRBV25-1, with D unclear. CDR3 nucleotide sequence: TGTGCCAGCAGTGTCCACCCCTCCCTAGGTTCAGATACGCAGTATTTT. Amino acids: CASSVHPSLGSDTQYF.